This T cell receptor (beta chain) was found in a study of shared clonotypes between healthy human individuals (dated by TCRdb to the early 2020s). With respect to the entire study: Three men and two women, aged 18 to 49 years, made up the cohort. The study deeply sequenced blood TCR repertoires of roughly five healthy adults to estimate repertoire size and the extent of clonotype sharing between individuals. Per donor, leukapheresis produced somewhere between about 0.85 and 10 billion PBMCs. For each donor, CD4 naive and CD4 memory were each run on three plates, CD8 naive on two plates, and CD8 memory on one plate. To increase sequencing depth and limit assay-specific biases, different laboratories used diverse techniques to prepare libraries and sequence TCR repertoires. Here is what the overall study found, with its caveats: Even with the large sequencing depth, rarefaction of the sorted-subset datasets indicated that sequencing was incomplete. When a handful of donors were compared, the shared fraction of clonotypes was about 5% for naive CD4, less than 4% for naive CD8, roughly 2.5% for memory CD4, and less than 0.45% for memory CD8. Naive subsets generally had larger estimated clonotype richness than memory subsets did. Higher generation probabilities were observed for clonotypes shared by all four sorted-subset donors than for non-shared clonotypes. Sampling was restricted to blood, and TCR repertoires in tissues likely differ from the TCR repertoires found in blood. Pairwise subsampling indicated that sequencing depth was expected to affect the degree of clonotype sharing among donors. The small number of donors limited the genetic and exposure-history diversity represented.

Healthy HIV-negative adults with no recently reported acute infections or vaccinations were included as donors. Only Caucasian adults living in Nashville, Tennessee, USA were represented among the donors. CD4+ T cells were enriched by magnetic negative selection; naive cells were then positively selected on CD45RA, and the negative fraction formed the memory subset. Blood was obtained by leukapheresis, after which PBMCs were separated by Ficoll-Histopaque density gradient centrifugation and cryopreserved in liquid nitrogen vapor phase. Analytical flow cytometry was used to check the purity and quantity of every magnetically sorted T cell population. Each sorted fraction had its genomic DNA isolated and then quantified by UV absorbance on a Nanodrop 2000c. The CDR3 runs 14 amino acids, cysteine and phenylalanine included. Here the CDR3 DNA is all that survives: 42 bases in frame from base 1. The CDR1 and CDR2 encoded by the germline V gene are SGHRS and YFSETQ. Germline trimming: 4 bases from V, 7 bases from J; junction bases outside gene matches: 9.

The count of this clone is one. It has no known antigen specificity. No much larger clonotype is one base removed from it; base qualities were not supplied. TCR CDR3 regions were amplified from genomic DNA by multiplex PCR using the deep immunoSEQ assay. For each cell subset, the extracted genomic DNA was distributed evenly across all wells of several immunoSEQ 96-well plates, and each plate served as one replicate. Each replicate PCR for sorted subsets received around 200 ng genomic DNA, equal to tens of thousands of T cell genomes. Purified libraries were measured with a Qubit 3.0 fluorometer, size-checked on a Bioanalyzer 2100, and measured again with the KAPA Library Quantification kit. Every immunoSEQ 96-well plate was sequenced on a dedicated single-read 150-cycle Illumina NextSeq 550 flow cell. Per the authors' processing: Because the immunoSEQ output included only junctional sequences and no quality scores, the filtering could not be the same as the filtering used for full-length reads. Sequences were annotated with PyIR, a Python wrapper for IgBLAST v1.9, using IMGT germline references to assign V/J genes and CDR3. Any read was removed if the V/J assignment was weak (E-value above 1e-6), the CDR3 was missing, or the read contained stop codons, out-of-frame junctions, or ambiguous translated residues. A V3J clonotype was defined by an identical inferred V gene, J gene, and CDR3 amino acid sequence. Percentage overlap between repertoires was computed as shared unique clonotypes divided by the size of the smaller repertoire. Richness of each repertoire was evaluated using RTK rarefaction, the Chao1 estimator, and Recon v2.1 estimates of unobserved clonotypes. Generation probabilities for all TCRbeta clonotypes obtained by the gDNA method from four donors were computed using OLGA. TCRdb retrieved this table from immuneACCESS and kept in-frame rearrangements only. Not all clones are present; in checked studies, unresolved V genes account for under half, and no reason is known for the remainder. The V and J calls and clone size are taken from that table; D and trimming were inferred from the DNA. For this sample the table gives roughly 2.5 million clones, of which roughly 92% were detected only once. The ten largest clones capture over 0.12% of the sample.

Material: naive CD4+ T cells sorted from blood. Interpreted using the paper, the cell subset or site label stands for: CD45RA+ positively selected. The sequence was obtained from a man between 18 and 35 years old in good health. The chain couples TRBV5-1 to TRBJ2-7; TRBD1 fits 9 bases in the junction. In nucleotide form, the sequence is TGCGCCAGCAGCAAGGACAGGGGCGATTTGGAGCAGTACTTC. Translated, this is CASSKDRGDLEQYF.